This T cell receptor (beta chain) was obtained from a study of blood T cell repertoires in COVID-19. Study details: PBMCs, B-cell-depleted T cells, or T cells were the source of the cDNA or gDNA that made up the material.

Original processing notes: The authors estimated nucleated cell counts from reference gene primer amplification. TCRdb's table, derived via immunoSEQ multiplex PCR, lists solely in-frame clones and lacks some. The V and J calls and clone size are taken from that table; D and trimming were inferred from the DNA. Of 130,000 to 150,000 clones in the sample, approximately 80% were seen once. V was trimmed by 6 bases and J by 3 bases, leaving 9 bases between them. The CDR3 is 13 residues long. Per germline, CDR1 MNHEY and CDR2 SVGAGI. The origin of this receptor is a woman of 80 years or more with acute or convalescent COVID-19. Sequences were obtained from peripheral blood. The rearrangement links TRBV6-5 to TRBJ2-4; no definite D call. CDR3 nucleotide sequence: TGTGCCAGCAGCCCAGTTGGCAAAAACATTCAGTACTTC. Translating it yields CASSPVGKNIQYF.